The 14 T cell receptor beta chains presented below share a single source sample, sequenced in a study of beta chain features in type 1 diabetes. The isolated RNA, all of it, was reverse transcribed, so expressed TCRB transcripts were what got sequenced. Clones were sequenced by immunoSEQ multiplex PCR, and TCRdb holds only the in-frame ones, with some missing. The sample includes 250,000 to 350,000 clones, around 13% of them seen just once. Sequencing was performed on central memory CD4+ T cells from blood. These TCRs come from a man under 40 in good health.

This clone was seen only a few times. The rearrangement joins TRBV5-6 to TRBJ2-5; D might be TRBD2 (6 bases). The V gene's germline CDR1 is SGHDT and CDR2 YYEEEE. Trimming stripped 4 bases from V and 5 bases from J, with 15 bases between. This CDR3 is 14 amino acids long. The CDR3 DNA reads TGTGCCAGCAGCGGACGACAAGGAGGGGAGACCCAGTACTTC. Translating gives CASSGRQGGETQYF.

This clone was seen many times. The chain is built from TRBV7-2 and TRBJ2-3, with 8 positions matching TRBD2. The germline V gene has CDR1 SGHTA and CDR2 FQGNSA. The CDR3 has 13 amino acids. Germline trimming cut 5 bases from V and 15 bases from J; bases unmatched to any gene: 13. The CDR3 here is CASSGIPSGRVYF. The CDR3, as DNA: TGTGCCAGCAGCGGAATCCCCAGCGGGAGAGTTTATTTT.

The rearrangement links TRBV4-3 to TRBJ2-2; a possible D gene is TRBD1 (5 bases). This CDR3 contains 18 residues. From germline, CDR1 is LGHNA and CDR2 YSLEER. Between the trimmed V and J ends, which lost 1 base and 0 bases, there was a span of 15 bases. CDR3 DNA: TGCGCCAGCAGCCAAGGAAGGGTGCAAGGGGCGAACACCGGGGAGCTGTTTTTT. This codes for CASSQGRVQGANTGELFF.

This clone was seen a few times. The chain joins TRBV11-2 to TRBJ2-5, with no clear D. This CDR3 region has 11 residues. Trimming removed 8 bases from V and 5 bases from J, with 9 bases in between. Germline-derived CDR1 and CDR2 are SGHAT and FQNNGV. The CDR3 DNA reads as TGTGCCAGCGGGATTCGGGAGACCCAGTACTTC. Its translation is CASGIRETQYF. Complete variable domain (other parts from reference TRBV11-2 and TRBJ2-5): EAGVAQSPRYKIIEKRQSVAFWCNPISGHATLYWYQQILGQGPKLLIQFQNNGVVDDSQLPKDRFSAERLKGVDSTLKIQPAKLEDSAVYLCASGIRETQYFGPGTRLLVL.

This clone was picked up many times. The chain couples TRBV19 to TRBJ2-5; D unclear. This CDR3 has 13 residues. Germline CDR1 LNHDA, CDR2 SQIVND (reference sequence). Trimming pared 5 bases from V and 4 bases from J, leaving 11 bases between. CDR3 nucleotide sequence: TGTGCCAGTAGTCCGAGTATGGGAGAGACCCAGTACTTC. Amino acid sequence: CASSPSMGETQYF.

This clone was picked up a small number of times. This chain's CDR3 is CASRRNTGELFF. DNA for the CDR3: TGTGCCAGCAGACGGAACACCGGGGAGCTGTTTTTT. The rearrangement links TRBV7-9 to TRBJ2-2; D call uncertain. Germline V lookup: CDR1 SEHNR, CDR2 FQNEAQ (reference sequence). This CDR3 comprises 12 residues. V lost 6 bases and J 1 base, leaving 3 bases between the germline ends.

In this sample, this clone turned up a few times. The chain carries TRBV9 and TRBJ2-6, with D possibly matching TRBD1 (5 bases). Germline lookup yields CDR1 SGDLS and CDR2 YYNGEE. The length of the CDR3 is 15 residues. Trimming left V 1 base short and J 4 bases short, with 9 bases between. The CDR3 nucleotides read TGTGCCAGCAGCGTAATAGGGGCCGGGGCCAACGTCCTGACTTTC. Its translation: CASSVIGAGANVLTF. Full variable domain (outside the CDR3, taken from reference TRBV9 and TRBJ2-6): DSGVTQTPKHLITATGQRVTLRCSPRSGDLSVYWYQQSLDQGLQFLIQYYNGEERAKGNILERFSAQQFPDLHSELNLSSLELGDSALYFCASSVIGAGANVLTFGAGSRLTVL.

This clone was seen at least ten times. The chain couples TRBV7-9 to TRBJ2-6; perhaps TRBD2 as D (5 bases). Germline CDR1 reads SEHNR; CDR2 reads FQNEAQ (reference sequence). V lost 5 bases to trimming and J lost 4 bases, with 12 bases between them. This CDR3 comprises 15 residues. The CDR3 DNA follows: TGTGCCAGCAGCCGGGCGGCGGGCGGGGCCAACGTCCTGACTTTC. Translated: CASSRAAGGANVLTF.

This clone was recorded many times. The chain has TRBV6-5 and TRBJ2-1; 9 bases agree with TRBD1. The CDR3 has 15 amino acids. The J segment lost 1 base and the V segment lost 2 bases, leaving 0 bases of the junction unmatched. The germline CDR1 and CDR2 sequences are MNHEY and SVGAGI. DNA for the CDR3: TGTGCCAGCAGTTACGACAGGGGGTCCTACAATGAGCAGTTCTTC. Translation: CASSYDRGSYNEQFF.

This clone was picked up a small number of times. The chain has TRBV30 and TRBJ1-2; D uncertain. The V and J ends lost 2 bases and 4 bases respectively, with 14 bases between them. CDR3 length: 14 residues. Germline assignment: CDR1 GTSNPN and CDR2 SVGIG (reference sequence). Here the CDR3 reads CAWSSGGSSYGYTF. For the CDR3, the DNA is TGTGCCTGGAGTTCTGGCGGGTCCAGCTATGGCTACACCTTC.

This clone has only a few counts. The CDR3: CASSLGRTGDQPQHF. CDR3 in DNA: TGTGCCAGCAGCTTAGGGCGCACAGGGGATCAGCCCCAGCATTTT. The chain couples TRBV11-2 to TRBJ1-5; 7 bases fit TRBD1. This CDR3 has 15 residues. With 1 base clipped from V and 5 bases from J, the junction kept 5 bases outside the gene matches. The V gene's germline CDR1 is SGHAT and CDR2 FQNNGV.

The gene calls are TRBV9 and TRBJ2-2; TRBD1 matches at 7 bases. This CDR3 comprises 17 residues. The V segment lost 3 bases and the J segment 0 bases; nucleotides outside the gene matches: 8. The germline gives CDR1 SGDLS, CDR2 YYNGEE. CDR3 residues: CASSARRDSSNTGELFF. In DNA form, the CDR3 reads TGTGCCAGCAGCGCCCGCCGGGACAGCTCGAACACCGGGGAGCTGTTTTTT.

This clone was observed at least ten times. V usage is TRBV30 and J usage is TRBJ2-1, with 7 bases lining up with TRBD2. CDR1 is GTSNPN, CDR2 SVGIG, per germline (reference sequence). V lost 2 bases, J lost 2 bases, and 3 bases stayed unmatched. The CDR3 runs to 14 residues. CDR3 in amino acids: CAWSTAGPYNEQFF. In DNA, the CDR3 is TGTGCCTGGAGTACAGCGGGGCCCTACAATGAGCAGTTCTTC. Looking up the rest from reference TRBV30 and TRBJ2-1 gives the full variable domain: SQTIHQWPATLVQPVGSPLSLECTVEGTSNPNLYWYRQAAGRGLQLLFYSVGIGQISSEVPQNLSASRPQDRQFILSSKKLLLSDSGFYLCAWSTAGPYNEQFFGPGTRLTVL.

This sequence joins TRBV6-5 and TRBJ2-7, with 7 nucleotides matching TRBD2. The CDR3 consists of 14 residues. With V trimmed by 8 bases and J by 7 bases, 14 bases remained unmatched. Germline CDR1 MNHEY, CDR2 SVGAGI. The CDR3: CASGNGAGVSEQYF. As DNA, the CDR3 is TGTGCCAGCGGTAACGGGGCGGGGGTGTCGGAGCAGTACTTC.